A single sample gave rise to the 7 T cell receptor beta chains below, sequenced in a study of blood T cell repertoires in COVID-19. Here immunoSEQ multiplex PCR was the method, and the copy in TCRdb shows in-frame clones only, minus some. Here the sample spans around 160,000 clones, around 81% being singletons. The sequencing sample was made of peripheral blood. Receptors originate from a human donor with acute or convalescent COVID-19. The donor label of this sample is uncertain.

The chain joins TRBV5-1 to TRBJ1-1; 10 positions match TRBD1. CDR3 size: 15 residues. Unmatched junction bases numbered 4, after V lost 3 bases and J lost 2 bases. CDR1 and CDR2 from the germline V gene are SGHRS and YFSETQ. In nucleotides, the CDR3 is TGCGCCAGCAGCTCCAGGGACAGGGGTAACACTGAAGCTTTCTTT. Translation gives CASSSRDRGNTEAFF.

This clone was picked up a small number of times. V and J are TRBV10-3 and TRBJ1-1; no clear D. Deletions cut 1 base from V and 1 base from J, with 10 bases between. The CDR3 spans 15 residues. CDR1 and CDR2 (germline): ENHRY, SYGVKD. CDR3 residues: CAISEFAGKNTEAFF. In nucleotides, the CDR3 is TGTGCCATCAGTGAGTTCGCGGGGAAGAACACTGAAGCTTTCTTT.

This rearrangement joins TRBV27 to TRBJ1-5; D perhaps matches TRBD1 (6 bases). Trimming shortened V by 5 bases and J by 4 bases, and 24 bases separated the two germline ends. Germline V lookup: CDR1 MNHEY, CDR2 SMNVEV (reference sequence). The CDR3 loop spans 18 amino acids. CDR3 sequence: CASSPFEGGGGGNQPQHF. Written as DNA, the CDR3 is TGTGCCAGCAGTCCGTTCGAGGGGGGAGGGGGTGGGAATCAGCCCCAGCATTTT.

V usage is TRBV7-5 and J usage is TRBJ1-1. TRBV7-5 is a pseudogene segment. This CDR3 is built from 17 residues. The CDR3 bases are TGTGTCAGAAGCTTATCCTCCCGTAGGGAGGAGAATACTGAAGCTTTCTTT. This encodes CVRSLSSRREENTEAFF.

V usage is TRBV2 and J usage is TRBJ1-4; 9 bases agree with TRBD1. The length of the CDR3 is 15 residues. V lost 8 bases, J lost 1 base, and 5 bases stayed unmatched. Germline loops: CDR1 SNHLY, CDR2 FYNNEI. CDR3 residues: CASLGQGLTNEKLFF. The CDR3 coding sequence is TGTGCCAGCCTTGGACAGGGGTTAACTAATGAAAAACTGTTTTTT.

The V and J genes are TRBV30 and TRBJ1-1; 7 bases are a match to TRBD1. After removal of 3 bases from V and 0 bases from J, the junction contained 10 bases not matched to a gene. This CDR3 has 16 amino acids. From germline, CDR1 is GTSNPN and CDR2 SVGIG (reference sequence). This CDR3 is CAWSMTGRKVNTEAFF. CDR3 DNA: TGTGCCTGGAGCATGACAGGGAGGAAAGTGAACACTGAAGCTTTCTTT. The entire variable domain, with the rest obtained from reference TRBV30 and TRBJ1-1, is as follows: SQTIHQWPATLVQPVGSPLSLECTVEGTSNPNLYWYRQAAGRGLQLLFYSVGIGQISSEVPQNLSASRPQDRQFILSSKKLLLSDSGFYLCAWSMTGRKVNTEAFFGQGTRLTVV.

CDR3 bases: TGCGCCAGCAGCTCCGACAGCCAGAGCTCCTACAATGAGCAGTTCTTC. It specifies CASSSDSQSSYNEQFF. The chain employs TRBV4-1 and TRBJ2-1, with D possibly matching TRBD1 (5 bases). V was trimmed by 5 bases and J by 0 bases, leaving 14 bases between them. Per the germline V gene, CDR1 is MGHRA and CDR2 is YSYEKL. This CDR3 is 16 amino acids long.